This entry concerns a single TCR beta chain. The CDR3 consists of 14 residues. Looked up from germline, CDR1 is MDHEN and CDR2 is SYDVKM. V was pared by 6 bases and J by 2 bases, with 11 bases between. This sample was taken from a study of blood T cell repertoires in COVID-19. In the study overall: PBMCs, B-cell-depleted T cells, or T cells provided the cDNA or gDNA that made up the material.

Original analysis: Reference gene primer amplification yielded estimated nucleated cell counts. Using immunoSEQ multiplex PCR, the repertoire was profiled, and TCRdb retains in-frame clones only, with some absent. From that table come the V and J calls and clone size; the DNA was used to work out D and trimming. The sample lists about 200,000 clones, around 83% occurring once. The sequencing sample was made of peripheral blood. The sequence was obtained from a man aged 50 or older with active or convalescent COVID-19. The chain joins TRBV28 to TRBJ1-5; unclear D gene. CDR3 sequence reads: CASSLRGGNQPQHF. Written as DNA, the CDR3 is TGTGCCAGCAGCCTACGGGGTGGCAATCAGCCCCAGCATTTT.